The sequence of this T cell receptor beta chain was determined in a study of blood T cell repertoires in COVID-19. Study information: COVID-19 samples collected from the United States, Italy and Spain covered acute and convalescent phases.

Clones were sequenced by immunoSEQ multiplex PCR, and TCRdb holds only the in-frame ones, with some missing. The table has around 100,000 clones, more than 75% seen once. The V gene's germline CDR1 is LNHDA and CDR2 SQIVND (reference sequence). V was pared by 6 bases and J by 0 bases, with 8 bases between. There are 13 residues in the CDR3. The rearrangement uses TRBV19 and TRBJ1-1; D ambiguous. This TCR was recovered from a man aged 35 to 55 with acute or convalescent COVID-19. The sequencing sample was made of peripheral blood. CDR3: CASRDKMNTEAFF. CDR3 DNA sequence: TGTGCCAGTAGAGACAAAATGAACACTGAAGCTTTCTTT.